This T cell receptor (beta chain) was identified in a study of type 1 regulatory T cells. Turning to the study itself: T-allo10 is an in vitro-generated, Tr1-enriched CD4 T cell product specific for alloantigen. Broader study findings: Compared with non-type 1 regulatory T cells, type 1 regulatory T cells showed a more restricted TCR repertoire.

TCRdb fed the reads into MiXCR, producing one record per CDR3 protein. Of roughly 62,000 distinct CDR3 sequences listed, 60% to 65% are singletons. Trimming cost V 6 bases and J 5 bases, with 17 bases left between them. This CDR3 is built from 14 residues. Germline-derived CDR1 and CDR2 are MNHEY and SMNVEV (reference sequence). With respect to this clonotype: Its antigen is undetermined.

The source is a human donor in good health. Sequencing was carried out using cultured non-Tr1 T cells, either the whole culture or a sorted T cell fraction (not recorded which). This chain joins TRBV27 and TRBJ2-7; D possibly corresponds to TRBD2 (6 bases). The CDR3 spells CASSSQMGGDEQYF. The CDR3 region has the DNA TGTGCCAGCAGCTCCCAAATGGGCGGGGACGAGCAGTACTTC.